One sample yielded the 16 T cell receptor beta chains listed below, sequenced in a study of beta chain features in type 1 diabetes. Expressed TCRB transcripts were sequenced because the isolated RNA had all been reverse transcribed beforehand. Libraries were prepared by immunoSEQ multiplex PCR; TCRdb keeps only in-frame clonotypes and omits some of them. This table holds about 330,000 clones, about 10% found once. Input material: naive CD4+ T cells from blood. Receptor source: a woman between 25 and 40 years old in good health.

The rearrangement links TRBV15 to TRBJ2-5; no firm D call. Germline lookup yields CDR1 LNHNV and CDR2 YYDKDF (reference sequence). The CDR3 is 15 amino acids. V gave up 1 base and J gave up 5 bases, with 14 bases separating them. The CDR3 here is CATSRAQNNLETQYF. In DNA, the CDR3 is TGTGCCACCAGCAGAGCACAAAATAATCTGGAGACCCAGTACTTC.

The chain combines TRBV6-5 with TRBJ2-6; no reliable D call. Trimming pared 3 bases from V and 2 bases from J, leaving 8 bases between. The CDR3 contains 15 residues. The V gene's germline CDR1 is MNHEY and CDR2 SVGAGI. The CDR3 sequence is CASSYGSPGANVLTF. CDR3 sequence (DNA): TGTGCCAGCAGTTATGGCTCTCCTGGGGCCAACGTCCTGACTTTC.

This clone was seen a handful of times. The chain has TRBV19 and TRBJ2-2, with TRBD2 identical over 12 bases. J was trimmed by 6 bases and V by 9 bases; bases with no gene match: 11. The germline gives CDR1 LNHDA, CDR2 SQIVND (reference sequence). The CDR3 extends over 16 amino acids. DNA for the CDR3: TGTGCCAGCAAACCGAGACTAGCGGGAGTGGCCGGGGAGCTGTTTTTT. It is translated as CASKPRLAGVAGELFF.

This rearrangement joins TRBV6-5 to TRBJ1-1; 8 bases fit TRBD1. This CDR3 is 15 amino acids long. Trimming cost V 2 bases and J 5 bases; bases outside gene matches: 7. Germline V gene sequence: CDR1 MNHEY, CDR2 SVGAGI. CDR3 nucleotides: TGTGCCAGCAGTTACCACGGACAGGGATTGACTGAAGCTTTCTTT. Its protein is CASSYHGQGLTEAFF.

The rearrangement joins TRBV7-9 to TRBJ2-7; 11 nucleotides agree with TRBD2. Germline V gene sequence: CDR1 SEHNR, CDR2 FQNEAQ (reference sequence). The CDR3 extends over 16 amino acids. Trimming cost V 3 bases and J 4 bases; bases outside gene matches: 8. As DNA, the CDR3 is TGTGCCAGCAGCTTCGCCGGGACTAGCGGTGAATACGAGCAGTACTTC. Encoded protein: CASSFAGTSGEYEQYF.

This chain joins TRBV9 and TRBJ2-1; D is perhaps TRBD2 (5 bases). This CDR3 is built from 15 residues. With 0 bases removed from V and 8 bases from J, the gap between germline ends came to 15 bases. CDR1 is SGDLS, CDR2 YYNGEE, per germline. The CDR3 DNA sequence: TGTGCCAGCAGCGTAGGCCCTGACTATACCTATGAGCAGTTCTTC. Amino acids: CASSVGPDYTYEQFF.

This clone appeared a few times. This chain links TRBV9 with TRBJ2-5; the D gene is possibly TRBD1 (6 bases). The CDR3 is 16 amino acids. Germline lookup yields CDR1 SGDLS and CDR2 YYNGEE. V was trimmed by 0 bases and J by 4 bases, leaving 16 bases between them. The CDR3 bases are TGTGCCAGCAGCGTAGATTCAGGGGTGGCAGGAGAGACCCAGTACTTC. Amino acids: CASSVDSGVAGETQYF.

This clone was counted between two and nine times. CDR3 nucleotides: TGTGCCAGCAGCCACGTAGACGGGACAGGGAGAGATTTGAGCTCCTACGAGCAGTACTTC. Translated, it gives CASSHVDGTGRDLSSYEQYF. This sequence joins TRBV14 and TRBJ2-7, with 9 bases identical to TRBD1. This CDR3 comprises 20 residues. Trimming at V came to 3 bases and at J to 0 bases, leaving 18 bases not matched to a gene. Looked up from germline, CDR1 is SGHDN and CDR2 is FVKESK.

DNA for the CDR3: TGTGCCAGCAGTGGAACTAGCCCCAATGAGCAGTTCTTC. Translation: CASSGTSPNEQFF. The rearrangement joins TRBV25-1 to TRBJ2-1; D is perhaps TRBD2 (6 bases). The CDR3 is made up of 13 amino acids. The ends were cut back, 4 bases at V and 6 bases at J, with 10 bases in the middle. Germline V gene data show CDR1 as MGHDK and CDR2 as SYGVNS.

The rearrangement uses TRBV4-1 and TRBJ2-7; no clear D gene. This CDR3 region has 14 residues. The germline V gene encodes CDR1 MGHRA and CDR2 YSYEKL. V gave up 0 bases and J gave up 3 bases, with 9 bases separating them. The CDR3 coding sequence is TGCGCCAGCAGCCAAGATCAGCCGGGCTACGAGCAGTACTTC. Translation: CASSQDQPGYEQYF.

V gene TRBV28 combines with J gene TRBJ2-6; D is possibly TRBD2 (5 bases). The CDR3 is made up of 16 amino acids. Germline CDR1 is MDHEN and CDR2 is SYDVKM. Trimming took off 3 bases at V and 0 bases at J, with 9 bases between the two ends. The CDR3 reads CASSFARGSGANVLTF. CDR3 nucleotide sequence: TGTGCCAGCAGTTTCGCCCGGGGCTCTGGGGCCAACGTCCTGACTTTC. The entire variable domain, with the rest obtained from reference TRBV28 and TRBJ2-6, is as follows: DVKVTQSSRYLVKRTGEKVFLECVQDMDHENMFWYRQDPGLGLRLIYFSYDVKMKEKGDIPEGYSVSREKKERFSLILESASTNQTSMYLCASSFARGSGANVLTFGAGSRLTVL.

This clone came up a few times. V gene TRBV6-1 combines with J gene TRBJ1-1; 8 positions match TRBD1. Germline V gives CDR1 MNHNS, CDR2 SASEGT. Trimming took 7 bases from V and 5 from J; bases not matched to a gene: 6. The CDR3 is 13 amino acids. This chain's CDR3 is CASKAQGETEAFF. The CDR3 region has the DNA TGTGCCAGCAAGGCACAGGGGGAAACTGAAGCTTTCTTT.

This CDR3 reads CASSRGLAGESLKKFF. The CDR3 DNA follows: TGTGCCAGCAGCCGGGGGCTAGCGGGAGAGTCCCTGAAGAAATTCTTC. This chain connects TRBV11-2 to TRBJ2-1; 10 nucleotides align to TRBD2. The CDR3 totals 16 residues. Germline CDR1 is SGHAT and CDR2 is FQNNGV. Germline trimming cut 5 bases from V and 16 bases from J; bases unmatched to any gene: 20.

The chain links TRBV28 to TRBJ2-7; TRBD1 agrees at 7 bases. Germline V lookup: CDR1 MDHEN, CDR2 SYDVKM. The V gene end was trimmed by 5 bases and the J gene end by 0 bases; junction bases not matched to a gene: 7. The CDR3 extends over 15 amino acids. For the CDR3, the DNA is TGTGCCAGCAGTACAGACAGGGACAACTCCTACGAGCAGTACTTC. Translated: CASSTDRDNSYEQYF. Full variable domain (remainder filled in from reference TRBV28 and TRBJ2-7): DVKVTQSSRYLVKRTGEKVFLECVQDMDHENMFWYRQDPGLGLRLIYFSYDVKMKEKGDIPEGYSVSREKKERFSLILESASTNQTSMYLCASSTDRDNSYEQYFGPGTRLTVT.

This clone was counted a few times. The chain employs TRBV18 and TRBJ2-2; D gene ambiguous. From germline, CDR1 is KGHSH and CDR2 LQKENI. The CDR3 runs 15 residues. V was shortened by 8 bases and J by 4 bases, with 17 bases between the two germline ends. DNA of the CDR3: TGTGCCAGCGCGGTGATTTCCACGGGCACCGGGGAGCTGTTTTTT. As protein: CASAVISTGTGELFF. The variable domain in full, with the rest retrieved from reference TRBV18 and TRBJ2-2, is NAGVMQNPRHLVRRRGQEARLRCSPMKGHSHVYWYRQLPEEGLKFMVYLQKENIIDESGMPKERFSAEFPKEGPSILRIQQVVRGDSAAYFCASAVISTGTGELFFGEGSRLTVL.

The genes are TRBV5-4 and TRBJ1-4, with TRBD1 identical over 9 bases. The CDR3 totals 17 residues. The J segment lost 4 bases and the V segment lost 4 bases, leaving 11 bases of the junction unmatched. CDR1 and CDR2 (germline): SGHNT, YYREEE (reference sequence). CDR3: CASSPGTGNEGNEKLFF. The CDR3 DNA reads TGTGCCAGCAGCCCCGGGACAGGGAACGAGGGTAATGAAAAACTGTTTTTT.